Sequencing of this T cell receptor beta chain was carried out in a study of cytomegalovirus exposure and HLA in healthy donors. Use of 60 Vbeta and 13 Jbeta primers characterized the PCR. Clones were sequenced by immunoSEQ multiplex PCR, and TCRdb holds only the in-frame ones, with some missing. The sample lists approximately 100,000 clones; under 80% were seen once. CDR1 SGHVS and CDR2 FNYEAQ come from the germline V gene. Deletions cut 5 bases from V and 1 base from J, with 18 bases between. CDR3 length equals 16 residues. This clonotype was obtained from a woman aged 45-65 years in good health and CMV-seropositive. This rearrangement joins TRBV7-6 to TRBJ2-7; D is perhaps TRBD2 (7 bases). The sample comprised PBMCs. The CDR3 protein is CASSLGQAGTSYEQYF. CDR3 in DNA: TGTGCCAGCAGCCTTGGGCAAGCGGGGACATCCTACGAGCAGTACTTC.